Below, one T cell receptor (beta chain) is given with its context. The data were taken from a study of blood T cell repertoires in COVID-19. About the study: Acute-phase and convalescent COVID-19 samples originated in the United States, Italy and Spain.

The CDR3 totals 13 residues. Looked up from germline, CDR1 is MNHEY and CDR2 is SMNVEV (reference sequence). The V end was cut by 2 bases, the J end by 5 bases, with 6 bases between. TCRdb's table, derived via immunoSEQ multiplex PCR, lists solely in-frame clones and lacks some. The sample yields around 250,000 clones, roughly nine tenths seen once. The source material was peripheral blood. The sequence was obtained from a woman between 35 and 50 years old who had recovered from COVID-19. The V gene is TRBV27, the J gene TRBJ2-2; no firm D call. CDR3 nucleotide sequence: TGTGCCAGCAGTTTAACAGTTACCGGGGAGCTGTTTTTT. Its protein product is CASSLTVTGELFF.